This TCR beta chain was recorded in a study of blood T cell repertoires in COVID-19. The wider study: Sites across the United States, Italy and Spain contributed samples from acute and convalescent COVID-19. PBMCs, B-cell-depleted T cells, or T cells provided the cDNA or gDNA that made up the material.

Only one count was recorded for this clone. Trimming removed 3 bases from V and 4 bases from J; junction bases left unmatched: 3. Germline V gene lookup returns CDR1 LNHDA and CDR2 SQIVND (reference sequence). The CDR3 is 14 amino acids. Per the original data handling: It was from reference gene primer amplification that nucleated cell counts were estimated. Profiling relied on immunoSEQ multiplex PCR, and the TCRdb table lists in-frame clones only, not all of them. V and J calls and clone size follow that table, whereas D and trimming were derived from the DNA. The data show 200,000 to 250,000 clones, around 81% seen once.

Sequences were obtained from peripheral blood. This TCR derives from a woman aged 70-85 years with acute or convalescent COVID-19. The chain uses TRBV19 and TRBJ1-2; 9 positions agree with TRBD1. The CDR3 DNA sequence: TGTGCCAGTAGTATTGGGACAGGGACCTATGGCTACACCTTC. It yields the protein CASSIGTGTYGYTF. Combining the CDR3 with reference TRBV19 and TRBJ1-2 gives the whole variable domain DGGITQSPKYLFRKEGQNVTLSCEQNLNHDAMYWYRQDPGQGLRLIYYSQIVNDFQKGDIAEGYSVSREKKESFPLTVTSAQKNPTAFYLCASSIGTGTYGYTFGSGTRLTVV.